Described below is a single T cell receptor beta chain sequence and its context. Its antigen is not known. CDR1 is SGHDT and CDR2 is YYEEEE in the germline V gene. This CDR3 spans 13 amino acids. Trimming stripped 4 bases from V and 1 base from J, with 8 bases between. This record comes from a study of response to subunit inactivated influenza vaccine. The study, taken as a whole, reports: Authors suggested seasonal influenza vaccinations each recruit few new T cells.

In TCRdb, the RT-PCR reads were re-called with MiXCR into one record per CDR3 protein. The repertoire includes hundreds of thousands of distinct CDR3 sequences, 12% to 15% of them detected once, and less than 8.5% sits in the top ten. The clonotype comes from a man aged 45-65 years who received an inactivated influenza vaccine. Specimen: PBMCs from blood, collected 14 to 15 days before vaccination. V is TRBV5-6 and J is TRBJ1-1; no firm D call. The CDR3 sequence is CASSPNPNTEAFF. The CDR3 region has the DNA TGTGCCAGCAGCCCCAATCCGAACACTGAAGCTTTCTTT.